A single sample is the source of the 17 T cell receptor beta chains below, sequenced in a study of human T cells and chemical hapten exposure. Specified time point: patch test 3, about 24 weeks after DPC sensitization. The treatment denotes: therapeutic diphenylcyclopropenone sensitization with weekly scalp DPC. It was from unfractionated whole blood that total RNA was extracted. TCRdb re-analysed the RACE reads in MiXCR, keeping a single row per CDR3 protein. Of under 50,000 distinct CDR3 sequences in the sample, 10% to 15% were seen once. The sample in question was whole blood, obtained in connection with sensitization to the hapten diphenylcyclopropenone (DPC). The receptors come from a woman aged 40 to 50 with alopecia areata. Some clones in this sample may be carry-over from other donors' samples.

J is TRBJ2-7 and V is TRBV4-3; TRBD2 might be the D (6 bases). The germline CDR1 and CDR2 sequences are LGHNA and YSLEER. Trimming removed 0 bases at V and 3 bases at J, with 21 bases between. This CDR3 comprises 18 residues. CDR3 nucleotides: TGCGCCAGCAGCCAAGAATCGTTCCGGGGGAGACGTTTCTACGAGCAGTACTTC. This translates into CASSQESFRGRRFYEQYF.

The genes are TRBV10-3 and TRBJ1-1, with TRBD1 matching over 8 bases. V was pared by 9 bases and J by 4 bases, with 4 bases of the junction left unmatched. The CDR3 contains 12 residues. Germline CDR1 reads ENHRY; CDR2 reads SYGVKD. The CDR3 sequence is CAIRDRLTEAFF. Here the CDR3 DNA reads TGTGCCATACGGGACAGGCTCACTGAAGCTTTCTTT.

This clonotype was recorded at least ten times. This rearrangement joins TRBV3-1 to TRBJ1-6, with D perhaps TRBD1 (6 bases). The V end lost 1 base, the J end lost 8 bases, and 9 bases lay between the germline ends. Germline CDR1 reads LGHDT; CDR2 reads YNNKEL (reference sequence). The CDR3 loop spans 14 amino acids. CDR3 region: CASSQVSGDSPLHF. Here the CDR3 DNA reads TGTGCCAGCAGCCAAGTCTCAGGGGATTCACCCCTCCACTTT.

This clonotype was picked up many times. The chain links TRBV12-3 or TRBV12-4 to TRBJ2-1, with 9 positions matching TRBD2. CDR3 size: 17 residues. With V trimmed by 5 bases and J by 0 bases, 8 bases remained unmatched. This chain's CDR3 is CASSRGLAKSSYNEQFF. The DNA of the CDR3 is TGTGCCAGCAGTCGAGGACTAGCGAAGAGCTCCTACAATGAGCAGTTCTTC.

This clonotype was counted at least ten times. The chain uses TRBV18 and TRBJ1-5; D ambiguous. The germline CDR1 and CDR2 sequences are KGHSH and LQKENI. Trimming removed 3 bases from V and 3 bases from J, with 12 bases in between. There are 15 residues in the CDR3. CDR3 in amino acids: CASSPVGIDNQPQHF. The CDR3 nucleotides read TGTGCCAGCTCACCGGTCGGCATAGACAATCAGCCCCAGCATTTT.

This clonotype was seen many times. The CDR3 nucleotides are TGTGCCAGCAGTTTAAAGCGCAGCCAGCCCCAGTACTTC. Translated, it gives CASSLKRSQPQYF. The J gene is TRBJ2-5, the V gene TRBV28; D is uncertain. This CDR3 comprises 13 residues. V gave up 2 bases and J gave up 9 bases, with 13 bases separating them. The V gene's germline CDR1 is MDHEN and CDR2 SYDVKM.

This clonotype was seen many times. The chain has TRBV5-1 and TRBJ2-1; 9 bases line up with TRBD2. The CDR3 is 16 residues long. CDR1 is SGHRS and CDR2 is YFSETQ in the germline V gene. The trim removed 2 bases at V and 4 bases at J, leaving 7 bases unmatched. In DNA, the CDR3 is TGCGCCAGCAGCTTCCGGCCTAGCGGGGTATACAATGAGCAGTTCTTC. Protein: CASSFRPSGVYNEQFF.

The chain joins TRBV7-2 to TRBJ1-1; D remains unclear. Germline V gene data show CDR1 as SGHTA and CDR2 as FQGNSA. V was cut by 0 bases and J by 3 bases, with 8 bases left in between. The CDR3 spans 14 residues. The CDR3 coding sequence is TGTGCCAGCAGCTTAGCCGGGTACGACACTGAAGCTTTCTTT. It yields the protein CASSLAGYDTEAFF.

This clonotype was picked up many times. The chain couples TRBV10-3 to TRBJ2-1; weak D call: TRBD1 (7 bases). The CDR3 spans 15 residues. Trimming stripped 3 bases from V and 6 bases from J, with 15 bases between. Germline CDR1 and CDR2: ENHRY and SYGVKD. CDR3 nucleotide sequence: TGTGCCATCAGTGAAACGGAGGGGGCGAGCAATGAGCAGTTCTTC. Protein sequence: CAISETEGASNEQFF.

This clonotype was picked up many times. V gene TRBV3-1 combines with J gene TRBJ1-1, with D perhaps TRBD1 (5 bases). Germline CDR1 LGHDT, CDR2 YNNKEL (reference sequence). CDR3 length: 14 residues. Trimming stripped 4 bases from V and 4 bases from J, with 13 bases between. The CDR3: CASSPWGRATEAFF. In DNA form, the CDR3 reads TGTGCCAGCAGCCCCTGGGGGAGGGCCACTGAAGCTTTCTTT.

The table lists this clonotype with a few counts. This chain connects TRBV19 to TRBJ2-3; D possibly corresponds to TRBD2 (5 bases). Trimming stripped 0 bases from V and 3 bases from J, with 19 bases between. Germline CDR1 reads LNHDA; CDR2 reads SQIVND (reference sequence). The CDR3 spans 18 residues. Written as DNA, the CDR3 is TGTGCCAGTAGTATAGATCCCCCCGGGGTTGTGGGTACAGATACGCAGTATTTT. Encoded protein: CASSIDPPGVVGTDTQYF.

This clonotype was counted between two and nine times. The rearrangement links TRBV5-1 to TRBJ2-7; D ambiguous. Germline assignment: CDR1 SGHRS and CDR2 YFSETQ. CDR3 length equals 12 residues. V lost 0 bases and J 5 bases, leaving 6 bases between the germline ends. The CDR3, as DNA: TGCGCCAGCAGCTTGGGGCAGCACGAGCAGTACTTC. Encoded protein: CASSLGQHEQYF.

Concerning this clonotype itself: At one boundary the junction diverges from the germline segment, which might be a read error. In DNA, the CDR3 is TGTGCCAGCAGTTCAACTAACGGCGGGGAGTTT. Translated, it gives CASSSTNGGEF. V and J are TRBV28 and TRBJ1-1; D call uncertain. CDR1 MDHEN and CDR2 SYDVKM come from the germline V gene. CDR3 length: 11 amino acids.

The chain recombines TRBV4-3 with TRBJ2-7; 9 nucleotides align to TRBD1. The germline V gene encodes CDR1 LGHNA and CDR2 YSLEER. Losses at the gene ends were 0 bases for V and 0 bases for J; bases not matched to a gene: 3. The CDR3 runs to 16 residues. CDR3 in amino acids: CASSQEGTGSSYEQYF. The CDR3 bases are TGCGCCAGCAGCCAAGAGGGGACAGGGAGCTCCTACGAGCAGTACTTC.

The CDR3 nucleotides read TGCAGCGTTGAGGCAGGGGGTAGAGAGCAGTACTTC. This sequence encodes CSVEAGGREQYF. This chain joins TRBV29-1 and TRBJ2-7, with 7 nucleotides matching TRBD1. The CDR3 sequence is 12 residues long. Germline V CDR1 and CDR2: SQVTM, ANQGSEA. Trimming removed 3 bases from V and 7 bases from J; junction bases left unmatched: 6.

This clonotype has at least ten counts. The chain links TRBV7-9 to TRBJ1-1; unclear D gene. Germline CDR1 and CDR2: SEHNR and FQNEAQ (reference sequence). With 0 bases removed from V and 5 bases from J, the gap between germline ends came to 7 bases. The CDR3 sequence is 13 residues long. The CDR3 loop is CASSLAPGTEAFF. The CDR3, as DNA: TGTGCCAGCAGCTTAGCCCCTGGGACTGAAGCTTTCTTT.

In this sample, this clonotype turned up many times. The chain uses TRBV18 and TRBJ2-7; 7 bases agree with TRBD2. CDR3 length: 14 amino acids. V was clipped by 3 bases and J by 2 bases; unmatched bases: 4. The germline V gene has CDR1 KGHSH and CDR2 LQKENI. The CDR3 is CASSPRDYAYEQYF. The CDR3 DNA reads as TGTGCCAGCTCACCCCGGGACTACGCCTACGAGCAGTACTTC.